The present TCR beta chain was sequenced within a study of radiotherapy plus CTLA-4 blockade in lung cancer. Data came from immunoSEQ multiplex PCR; TCRdb stores just in-frame clones and leaves some out. The sample lists about 120,000 clones; approximately 90% were seen once. Germline V gives CDR1 LNHNV, CDR2 YYDKDF (reference sequence). V gave up 1 base and J gave up 2 bases, with 11 bases separating them. The CDR3 extends over 16 amino acids. CTLA-4 blockade using ipilimumab, together with focal radiation, was received by patients with chemo-refractory metastatic non-small-cell lung cancer. The chain uses TRBV15 and TRBJ2-2; no clear D. This material consisted of peripheral blood, taken from a patient treated with radiotherapy plus ipilimumab. The source is a human donor with non-small cell lung cancer that progressed on radiotherapy plus ipilimumab. The CDR3 bases are TGTGCCACCAGCAGAGTAAGGGCAATTAACACCGGGGAGCTGTTTTTT. Its protein product is CATSRVRAINTGELFF. The full variable domain, completed using reference TRBV15 and TRBJ2-2, is DAMVIQNPRYQVTQFGKPVTLSCSQTLNHNVMYWYQQKSSQAPKLLFHYYDKDFNNEADTPDNFQSRRPNTSFCFLDIRSPGLGDTAMYLCATSRVRAINTGELFFGEGSRLTVL.